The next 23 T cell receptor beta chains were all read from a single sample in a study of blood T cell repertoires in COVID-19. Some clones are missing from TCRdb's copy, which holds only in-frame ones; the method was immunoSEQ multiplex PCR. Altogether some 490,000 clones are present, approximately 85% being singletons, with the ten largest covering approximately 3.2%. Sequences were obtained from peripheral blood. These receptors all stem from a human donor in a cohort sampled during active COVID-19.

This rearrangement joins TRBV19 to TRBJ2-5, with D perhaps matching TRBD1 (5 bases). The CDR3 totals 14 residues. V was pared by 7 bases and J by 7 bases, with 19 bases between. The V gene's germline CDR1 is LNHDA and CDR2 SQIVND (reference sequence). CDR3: CASTLDPGSRTQYF. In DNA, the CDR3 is TGTGCCAGTACCCTAGACCCAGGGTCCAGGACCCAGTACTTC.

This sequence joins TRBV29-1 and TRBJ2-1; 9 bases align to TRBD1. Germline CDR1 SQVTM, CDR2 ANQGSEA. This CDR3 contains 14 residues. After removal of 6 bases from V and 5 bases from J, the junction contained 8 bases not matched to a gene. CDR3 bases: TGCAGCGTCGCCACAGGGGGCGACGACAATGAGCAGTTCTTC. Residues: CSVATGGDDNEQFF.

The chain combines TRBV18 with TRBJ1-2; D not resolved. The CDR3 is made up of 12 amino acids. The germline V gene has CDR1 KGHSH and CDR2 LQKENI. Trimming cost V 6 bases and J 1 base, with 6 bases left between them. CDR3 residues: CASSNSNYGYTF. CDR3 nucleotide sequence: TGTGCCAGCTCTAACAGTAACTATGGCTACACCTTC.

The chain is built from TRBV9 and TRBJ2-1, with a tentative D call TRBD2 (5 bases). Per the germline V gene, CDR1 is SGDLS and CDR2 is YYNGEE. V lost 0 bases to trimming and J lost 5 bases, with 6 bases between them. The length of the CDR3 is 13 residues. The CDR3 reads CASSVGGNNEQFF. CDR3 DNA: TGTGCCAGCAGCGTAGGAGGGAACAATGAGCAGTTCTTC.

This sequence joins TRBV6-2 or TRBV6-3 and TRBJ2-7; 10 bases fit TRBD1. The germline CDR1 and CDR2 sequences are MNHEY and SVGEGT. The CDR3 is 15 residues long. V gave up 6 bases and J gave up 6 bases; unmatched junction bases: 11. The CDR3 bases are TGTGCCAGCAGCCTGCTGACAGGGGGCAGGGGCGAGCAGTACTTC. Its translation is CASSLLTGGRGEQYF.

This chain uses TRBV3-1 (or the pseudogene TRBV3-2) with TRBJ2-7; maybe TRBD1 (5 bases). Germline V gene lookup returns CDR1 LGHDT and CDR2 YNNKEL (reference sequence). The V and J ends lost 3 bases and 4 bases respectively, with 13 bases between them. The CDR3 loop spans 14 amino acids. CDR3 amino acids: CASSHRQGTYEQYF. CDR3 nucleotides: TGTGCCAGCAGCCATAGGCAGGGTACTTACGAGCAGTACTTC.

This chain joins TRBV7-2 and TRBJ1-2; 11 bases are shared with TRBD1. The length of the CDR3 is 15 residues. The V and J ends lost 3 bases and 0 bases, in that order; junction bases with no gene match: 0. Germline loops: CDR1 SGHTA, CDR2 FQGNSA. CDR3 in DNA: TGTGCCAGCAGCTTGGACAGGGGGCCTAACTATGGCTACACCTTC. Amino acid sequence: CASSLDRGPNYGYTF.

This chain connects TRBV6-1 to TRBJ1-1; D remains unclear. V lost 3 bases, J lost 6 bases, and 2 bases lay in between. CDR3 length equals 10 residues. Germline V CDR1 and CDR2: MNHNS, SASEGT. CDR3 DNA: TGTGCCAGCAGTGACGCTGAAGCTTTCTTT. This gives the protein CASSDAEAFF.

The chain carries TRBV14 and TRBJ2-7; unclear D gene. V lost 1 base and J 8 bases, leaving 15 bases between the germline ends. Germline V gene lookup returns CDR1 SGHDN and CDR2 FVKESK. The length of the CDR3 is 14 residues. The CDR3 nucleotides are TGTGCCAGCAGCCAAGGGCAGTTCCCTGGGCAGCAGTACTTC. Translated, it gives CASSQGQFPGQQYF.

CDR3 in DNA: TGTGCCAGCAGCCTACAGGGGGCAAACATTCAGTACTTC. Translated, it gives CASSLQGANIQYF. The chain recombines TRBV13 with TRBJ2-4, with 9 bases lining up with TRBD1. Trimming took 5 bases from V and 6 from J; bases not matched to a gene: 2. This CDR3 contains 13 residues. Germline-derived CDR1 and CDR2 are PRHDT and FYEKMQ (reference sequence).

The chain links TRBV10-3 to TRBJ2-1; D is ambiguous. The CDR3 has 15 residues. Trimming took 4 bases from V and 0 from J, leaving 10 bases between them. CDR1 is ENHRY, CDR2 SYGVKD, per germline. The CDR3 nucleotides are TGTGCCATCAGTGGGTTTACAGACTCCTACAATGAGCAGTTCTTC. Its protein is CAISGFTDSYNEQFF.

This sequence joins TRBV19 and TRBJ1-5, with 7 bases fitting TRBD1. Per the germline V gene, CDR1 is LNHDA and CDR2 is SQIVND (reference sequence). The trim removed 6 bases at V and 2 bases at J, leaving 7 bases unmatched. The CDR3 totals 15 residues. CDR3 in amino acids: CASSIQGEGNQPQHF. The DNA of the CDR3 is TGTGCCAGTAGCATTCAGGGGGAAGGCAATCAGCCCCAGCATTTT.

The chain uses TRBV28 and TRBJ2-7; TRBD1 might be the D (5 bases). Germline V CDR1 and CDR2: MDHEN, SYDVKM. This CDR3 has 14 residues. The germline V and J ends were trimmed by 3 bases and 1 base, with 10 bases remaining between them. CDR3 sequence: CASSFNRPSYEQYF. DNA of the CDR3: TGTGCCAGCAGTTTTAACAGGCCATCCTACGAGCAGTACTTC.

The CDR3 here is CASRGDRGRGDTEAFF. The CDR3 nucleotides are TGTGCCAGCAGGGGGGACAGGGGGCGAGGGGACACTGAAGCTTTCTTT. The chain couples TRBV6-8 to TRBJ1-1, with 12 bases identical to TRBD1. Germline V gene data show CDR1 as MNHGY and CDR2 as SAAAGT. J gave up 3 bases and V 6 bases, and 8 bases lay outside the gene matches. The CDR3 consists of 16 residues.

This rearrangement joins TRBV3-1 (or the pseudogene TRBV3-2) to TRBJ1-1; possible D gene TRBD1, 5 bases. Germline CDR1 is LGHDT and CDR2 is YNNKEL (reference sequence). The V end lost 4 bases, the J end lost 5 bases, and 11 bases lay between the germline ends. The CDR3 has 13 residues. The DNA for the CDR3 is TGTGCCAGCAGCCGGGGGGGTGGGACTGAAGCTTTCTTT. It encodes CASSRGGGTEAFF.

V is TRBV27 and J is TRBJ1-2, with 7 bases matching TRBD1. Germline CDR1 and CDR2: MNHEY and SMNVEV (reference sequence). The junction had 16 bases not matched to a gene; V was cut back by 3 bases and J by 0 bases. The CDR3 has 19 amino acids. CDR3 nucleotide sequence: TGTGCCAGCAGTTTTCAGGGGGGAACCAGATCCCCCACTAACTATGGCTACACCTTC. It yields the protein CASSFQGGTRSPTNYGYTF.

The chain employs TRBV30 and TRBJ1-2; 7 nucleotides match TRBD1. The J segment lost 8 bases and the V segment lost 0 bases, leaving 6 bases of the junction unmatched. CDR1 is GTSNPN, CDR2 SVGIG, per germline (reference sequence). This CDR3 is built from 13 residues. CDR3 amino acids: CAWSVGQGDGYTF. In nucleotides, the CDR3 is TGTGCCTGGAGTGTGGGGCAGGGGGACGGCTACACCTTC.

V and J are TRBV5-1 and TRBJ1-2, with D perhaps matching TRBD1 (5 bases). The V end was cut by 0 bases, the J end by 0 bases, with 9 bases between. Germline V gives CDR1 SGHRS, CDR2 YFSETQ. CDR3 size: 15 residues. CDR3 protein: CASSLELRANYGYTF. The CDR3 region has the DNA TGCGCCAGCAGCTTGGAGCTCAGGGCTAACTATGGCTACACCTTC. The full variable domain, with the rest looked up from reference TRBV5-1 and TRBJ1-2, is KAGVTQTPRYLIKTRGQQVTLSCSPISGHRSVSWYQQTPGQGLQFLFEYFSETQRNKGNFPGRFSGRQFSNSRSEMNVSTLELGDSALYLCASSLELRANYGYTFGSGTRLTVV.

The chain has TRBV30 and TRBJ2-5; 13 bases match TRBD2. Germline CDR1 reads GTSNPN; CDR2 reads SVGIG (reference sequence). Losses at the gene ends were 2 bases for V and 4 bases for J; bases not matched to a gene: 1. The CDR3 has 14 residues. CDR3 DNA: TGTGCCTGGAGTCGACTAGCGGGGGGAGAGACCCAGTACTTC. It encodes CAWSRLAGGETQYF. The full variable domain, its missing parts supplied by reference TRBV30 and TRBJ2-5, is SQTIHQWPATLVQPVGSPLSLECTVEGTSNPNLYWYRQAAGRGLQLLFYSVGIGQISSEVPQNLSASRPQDRQFILSSKKLLLSDSGFYLCAWSRLAGGETQYFGPGTRLLVL.

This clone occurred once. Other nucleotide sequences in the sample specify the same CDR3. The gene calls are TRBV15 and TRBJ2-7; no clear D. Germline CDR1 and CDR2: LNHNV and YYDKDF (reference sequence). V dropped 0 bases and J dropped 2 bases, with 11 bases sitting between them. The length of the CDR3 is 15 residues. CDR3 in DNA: TGTGCCACCAGCAGAGATCTGGCTGCCACCTACGAGCAGTACTTC. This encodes CATSRDLAATYEQYF.

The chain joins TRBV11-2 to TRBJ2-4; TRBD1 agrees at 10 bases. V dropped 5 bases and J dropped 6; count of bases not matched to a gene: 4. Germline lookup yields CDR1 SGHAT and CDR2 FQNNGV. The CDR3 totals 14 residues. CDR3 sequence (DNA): TGTGCCAGCAGCCACCGGGACAGGGGAAACATTCAGTACTTC. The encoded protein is CASSHRDRGNIQYF.

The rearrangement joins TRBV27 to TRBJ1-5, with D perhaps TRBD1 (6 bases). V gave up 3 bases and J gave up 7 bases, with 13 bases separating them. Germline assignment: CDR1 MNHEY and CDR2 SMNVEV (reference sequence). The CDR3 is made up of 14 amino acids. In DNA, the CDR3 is TGTGCCAGCAGTTTGCAACAGGGTCGGCAGCCCCAGCATTTT. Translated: CASSLQQGRQPQHF.

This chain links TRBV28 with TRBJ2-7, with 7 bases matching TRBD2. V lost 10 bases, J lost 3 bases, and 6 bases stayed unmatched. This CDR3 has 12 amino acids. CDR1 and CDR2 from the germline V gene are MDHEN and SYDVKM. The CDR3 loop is CATCTSVYEQYF. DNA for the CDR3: TGTGCCACCTGTACTAGCGTCTACGAGCAGTACTTC.